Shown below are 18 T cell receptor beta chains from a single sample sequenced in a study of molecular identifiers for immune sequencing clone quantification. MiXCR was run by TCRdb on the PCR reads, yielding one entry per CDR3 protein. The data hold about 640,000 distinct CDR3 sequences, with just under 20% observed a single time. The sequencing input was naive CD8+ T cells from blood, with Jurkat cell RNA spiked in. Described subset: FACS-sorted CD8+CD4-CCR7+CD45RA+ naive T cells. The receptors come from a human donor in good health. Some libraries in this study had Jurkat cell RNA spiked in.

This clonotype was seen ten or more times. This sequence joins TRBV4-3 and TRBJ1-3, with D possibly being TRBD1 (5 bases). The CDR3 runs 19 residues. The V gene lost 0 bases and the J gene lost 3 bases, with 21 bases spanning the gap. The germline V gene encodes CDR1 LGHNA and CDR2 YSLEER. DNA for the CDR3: TGCGCCAGCAGCCAAGATCGGTCAAGGCAGGGTAATTTTGGAAACACCATATATTTT. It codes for CASSQDRSRQGNFGNTIYF.

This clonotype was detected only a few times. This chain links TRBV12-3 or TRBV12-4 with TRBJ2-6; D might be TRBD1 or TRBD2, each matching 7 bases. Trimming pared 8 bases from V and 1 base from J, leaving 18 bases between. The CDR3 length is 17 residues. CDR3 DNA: TGTGCCAGCCGGAGGGCAGGGGGAGGGTCTGGGGCCAACGTCCTGACTTTC. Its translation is CASRRAGGGSGANVLTF.

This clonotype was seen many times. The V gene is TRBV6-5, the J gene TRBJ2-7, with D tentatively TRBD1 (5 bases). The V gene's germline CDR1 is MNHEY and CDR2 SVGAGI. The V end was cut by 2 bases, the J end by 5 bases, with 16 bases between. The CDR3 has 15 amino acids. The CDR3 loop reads CASSYSAGWSDEQYF. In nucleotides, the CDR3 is TGTGCCAGCAGTTACAGTGCAGGGTGGAGCGACGAGCAGTACTTC.

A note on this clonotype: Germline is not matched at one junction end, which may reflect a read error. In DNA, the CDR3 is TGTGCCAGCAGCCCTAGGGCCGGAACTAGCGGGGGCACAGATGCGCAGTATTTT. Translation gives CASSPRAGTSGGTDAQYF. The rearrangement joins TRBV7-8 to TRBJ2-3; TRBD2 agrees at 11 bases. The CDR3 extends over 18 amino acids. Germline values: CDR1 SGHVS, CDR2 FQNEAQ.

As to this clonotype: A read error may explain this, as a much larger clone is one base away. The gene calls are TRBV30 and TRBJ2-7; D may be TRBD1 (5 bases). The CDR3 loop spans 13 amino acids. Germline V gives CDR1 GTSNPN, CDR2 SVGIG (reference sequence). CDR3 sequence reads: CARSVGRSTEQYF. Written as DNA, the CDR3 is TGTGCCCGGAGTGTGGGGCGTAGTACCGAGCAGTACTTC.

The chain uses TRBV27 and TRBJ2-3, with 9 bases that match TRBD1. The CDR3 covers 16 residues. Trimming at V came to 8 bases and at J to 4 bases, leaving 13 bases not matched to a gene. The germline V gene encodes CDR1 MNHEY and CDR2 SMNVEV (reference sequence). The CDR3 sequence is CASCQPGTGFADTQYF. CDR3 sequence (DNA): TGTGCCAGCTGCCAACCGGGGACAGGGTTCGCAGATACGCAGTATTTT.

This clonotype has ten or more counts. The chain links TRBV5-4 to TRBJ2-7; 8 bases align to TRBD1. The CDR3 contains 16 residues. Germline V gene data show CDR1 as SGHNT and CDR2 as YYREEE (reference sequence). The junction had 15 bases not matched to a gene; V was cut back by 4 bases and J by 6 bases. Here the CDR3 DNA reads TGTGCCAGCAGCCCAGAGACAGGGGACCCAGGTAGCGAGCAGTACTTC. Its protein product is CASSPETGDPGSEQYF.

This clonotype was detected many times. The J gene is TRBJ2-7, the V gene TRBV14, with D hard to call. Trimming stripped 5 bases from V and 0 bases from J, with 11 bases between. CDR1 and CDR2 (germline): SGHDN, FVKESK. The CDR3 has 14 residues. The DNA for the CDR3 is TGTGCCAGCAGCTTCAGAATTAACTCCTACGAGCAGTACTTC. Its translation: CASSFRINSYEQYF.

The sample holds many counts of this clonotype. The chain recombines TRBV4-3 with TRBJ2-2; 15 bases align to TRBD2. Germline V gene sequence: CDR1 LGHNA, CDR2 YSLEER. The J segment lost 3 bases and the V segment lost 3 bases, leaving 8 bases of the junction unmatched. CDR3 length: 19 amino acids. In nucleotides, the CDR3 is TGCGCCAGCAGCCAGCGGCCGGGACTAGCGGGAGGATACACCGGGGAGCTGTTTTTT. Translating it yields CASSQRPGLAGGYTGELFF.

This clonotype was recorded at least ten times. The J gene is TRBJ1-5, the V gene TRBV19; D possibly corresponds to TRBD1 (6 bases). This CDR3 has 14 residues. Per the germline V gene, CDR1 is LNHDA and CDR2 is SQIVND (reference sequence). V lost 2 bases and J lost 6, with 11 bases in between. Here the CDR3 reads CASSISIGGQPQHF. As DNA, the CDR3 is TGTGCCAGTAGTATATCAATAGGGGGTCAGCCCCAGCATTTT.

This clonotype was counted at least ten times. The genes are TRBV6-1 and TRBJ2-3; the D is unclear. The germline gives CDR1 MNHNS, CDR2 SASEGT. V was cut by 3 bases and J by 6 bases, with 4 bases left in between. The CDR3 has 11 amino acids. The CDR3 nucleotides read TGTGCCAGCAGTGATTTCGATACGCAGTATTTT. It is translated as CASSDFDTQYF.

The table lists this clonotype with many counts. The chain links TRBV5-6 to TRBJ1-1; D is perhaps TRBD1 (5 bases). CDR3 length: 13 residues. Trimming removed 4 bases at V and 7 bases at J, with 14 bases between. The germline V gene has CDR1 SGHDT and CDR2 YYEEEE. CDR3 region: CASSPLGGDEAFF. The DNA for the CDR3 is TGTGCCAGCAGCCCCCTCGGAGGGGATGAAGCTTTCTTT.

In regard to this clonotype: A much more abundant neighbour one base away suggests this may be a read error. The CDR3: CASSSRTSGNRDIQYF. CDR3 DNA sequence: TGTGCCAGTAGTTCCCGGACTAGCGGGAATAGGGACATTCAGTACTTC. This rearrangement joins TRBV19 to TRBJ2-4; TRBD2 agrees at 12 bases. CDR1 is LNHDA, CDR2 SQIVND, per germline (reference sequence). V was clipped by 5 bases and J by 8 bases; unmatched bases: 10. There are 16 residues in the CDR3. Full variable domain (missing parts from reference TRBV19 and TRBJ2-4): DGGITQSPKYLFRKEGQNVTLSCEQNLNHDAMYWYRQDPGQGLRLIYYSQIVNDFQKGDIAEGYSVSREKKESFPLTVTSAQKNPTAFYLCASSSRTSGNRDIQYFGAGTRLSVL.

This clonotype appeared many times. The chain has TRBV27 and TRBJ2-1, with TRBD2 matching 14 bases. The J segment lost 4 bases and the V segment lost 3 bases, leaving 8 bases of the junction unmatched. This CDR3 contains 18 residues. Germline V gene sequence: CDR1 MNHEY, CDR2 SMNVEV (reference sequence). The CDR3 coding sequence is TGTGCCAGCAGTTTCGGAGGACTAGCGGGGGGACCTTACAATGAGCAGTTCTTC. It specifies CASSFGGLAGGPYNEQFF.

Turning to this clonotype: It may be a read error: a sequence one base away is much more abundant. Here the CDR3 DNA reads TGTGCCAGCCAACTGGCGGGGCGAGGGACTGAAGCTTTCTTT. It translates to CASQLAGRGTEAFF. V and J are TRBV27 and TRBJ1-1, with D perhaps matching TRBD1 (5 bases). This CDR3 has 14 amino acids. CDR1 and CDR2 (germline): MNHEY, SMNVEV (reference sequence). The germline V and J ends were trimmed by 8 bases and 5 bases, with 18 bases remaining between them.

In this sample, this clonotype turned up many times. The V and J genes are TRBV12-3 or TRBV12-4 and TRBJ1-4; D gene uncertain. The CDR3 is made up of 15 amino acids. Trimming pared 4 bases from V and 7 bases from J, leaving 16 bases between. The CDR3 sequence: CASSYRARSSEKLFF. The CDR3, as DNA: TGTGCCAGCAGTTACCGGGCCCGGTCCAGTGAAAAACTGTTTTTT.

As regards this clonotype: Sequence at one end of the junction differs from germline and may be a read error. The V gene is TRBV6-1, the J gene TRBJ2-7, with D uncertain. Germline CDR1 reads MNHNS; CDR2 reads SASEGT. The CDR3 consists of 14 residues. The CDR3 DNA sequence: TGTGCCAGCAGTGAAGTGAGTGGGAACTACGGGCAGTACTTC. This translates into CASSEVSGNYGQYF.

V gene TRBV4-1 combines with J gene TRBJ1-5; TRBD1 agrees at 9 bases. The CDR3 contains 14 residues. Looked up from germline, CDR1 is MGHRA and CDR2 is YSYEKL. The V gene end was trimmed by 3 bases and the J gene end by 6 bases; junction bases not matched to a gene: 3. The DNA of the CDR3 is TGCGCCAGCAGCCACCGGACAGGGGCTCAGCCCCAGCATTTT. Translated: CASSHRTGAQPQHF.